This record looks at one T cell receptor (beta chain) sequence and its context. This clone was detected once. Its recognized antigen is unknown. Within one base of it there is no much larger clone, and no base qualities were kept. This specimen comes from a study of T cells after posttransplantation cyclophosphamide (dated by TCRdb to about 2016). Concerning the study at large: Using TRB sequencing, the study followed how the T cell repertoire reconstituted after myeloablative bone marrow transplantation in which posttransplantation cyclophosphamide served as GVHD prophylaxis. Antigen receptor sequencing covered samples from 35 PTCy-treated patients and 16 of their related bone marrow donors. Blood from every one of the approximately 30 PTCy patients who had 1-year posttransplant specimens underwent TRB sequencing. In 3 patients, up to 3 additional blood samples taken between 2 and 5.2 years after transplant also underwent TRB sequencing, as did pretransplant blood from a handful of patients. Because TRA and TRB clonality were tightly correlated in fewer than ten samples, subsequent TCR analyses were focused on TRB only. Public TRB sequences were queried against a database of over 3,600 sequences associated with responses to pathogens, tumor antigens, self-antigens and alloantigens. Study-wide conclusions, independent of this receptor: Across 45 patients, TRB clonality was highly associated with recipient CMV seropositivity and CMV reactivation, and PTCy diversity was similar to diversity in CNI/methotrexate controls. The TRB repertoires of T cells infiltrating skin or the GI tract showed only limited overlap with the TRB repertoires found in blood. Donor-recipient similarity was low at 1-2 months but increased during the first year, and donor CD8+ memory clones often dominated later blood repertoires.

On the day of marrow donation, related bone marrow donors gave peripheral blood samples. Peripheral blood and bone marrow mononuclear cells were isolated by Ficoll-Hypaque density centrifugation and cryopreserved. TRB sequencing was run on genomic DNA with either the immunoSEQ assay at survey resolution or the hsTCRB kit. Per the source publication's procedure: Initial read processing used immunoSEQ software, and repertoire analyses used the LymphoSeq R package. Clonality was computed as 1 minus normalized Shannon entropy, and a Gini coefficient was also calculated for each TRB dataset. To infer phenotypes in unsorted samples, TRB sequences from sorted subsets of the recipient or donor were mapped onto unsorted samples from the same recipient. The table was pulled from immuneACCESS by TCRdb, which kept in-frame rearrangements only. Such tables lose some clones; where checked, under half of the loss comes from unresolved V genes, and the rest has no known cause. V and J calls and clone size follow that table, whereas D and trimming were derived from the DNA. Counted in this sample were 66,000 or so clones; 93% of them appeared once. The ten largest clones add up to roughly 3% of the sample.

The CDR3 numbers 16 residues from cysteine through phenylalanine. Only the CDR3 DNA is retained, 48 bases long and in frame from the first base. V ends up 3 bases short and J 1 base short, with an unmatched junction base count of 4. In the germline V gene (reference sequence), CDR1 corresponds to LNHDA and CDR2 to SQIVND. Sequences were obtained from PBMCs. In this chain, TRBV19 is recombined with TRBJ2-3, with 10 bases aligning to TRBD2. This sequence was found in a woman aged 25 to 39 in good health and a related stem cell transplant donor. The CDR3 has the sequence CASSIAAGGRTDTQYF. The DNA sequence reads TGTGCCAGTAGTATCGCAGCGGGGGGGCGCACAGATACGCAGTATTTT.